This TCR beta chain derives from a study of tumor and adjacent non-tumor tissue in lung cancer. Study in general: The cohort had 12 adenocarcinoma, 2 squamous cell and 1 small cell patients. Each sample yielded 4 million to 5 million productive TCRbeta reads on average.

On this clonotype: What it binds is unknown. An end of the junction does not agree with germline; a read error may underlie this.

Regarding the study as a whole: Tumor TCR diversity, when higher, was linked to shorter survival. Tumor repertoires had a smaller top 100 clone share than normal lung.

The template was RNA from unsorted bulk tissue. Three rounds of nested PCR, following a modified ARM-PCR protocol, produced the TCRbeta library. Each CDR3 protein gets one entry after TCRdb re-called the multiplex PCR reads with MiXCR. The table has 75,000 to 80,000 distinct CDR3 sequences, around 86% seen once. Sequenced sample: lung tumor tissue. This TCR derives from a woman in her forties or fifties with non-small cell lung cancer.

CDR3 amino acids: CSSLKGPGGYPF. In DNA form, the CDR3 reads TGCAGTTCGCTCAAGGGCCCGGGAGGCTACCCCTTC. The J gene is TRBJ1-2, the V gene TRBV29-1; D remains ambiguous. This CDR3 has 12 amino acids. Germline CDR1 reads SQVTM; CDR2 reads ANQGSEA.